These 9 T cell receptor beta chains were sequenced from one sample in a study of blood T cell repertoires in COVID-19 (dated by TCRdb to 2020 to 2021). Libraries were made using the immunoSEQ multiplex PCR assay. TCRdb took over this immuneACCESS table, retaining in-frame rearrangements with V and J assigned. Such tables are incomplete; in checked studies, under half of the missing clones stem from an unresolved V gene, and the remainder is unexplained. Recorded for this sample are 7,000 to 9,500 clones; 65% to 90% of them occurred a single time. 6.5% to 9% of the sample goes to the ten largest clones. Sequenced input: peripheral blood. These receptors were collected from a human donor in a cohort sampled during active COVID-19.

The chain joins TRBV18 to TRBJ1-3; perhaps TRBD1 as D (6 bases). Germline V lookup: CDR1 KGHSH, CDR2 LQKENI. Trimming took 2 bases from V and 0 from J, leaving 11 bases between them. The CDR3 has 16 amino acids. The CDR3 DNA reads TGTGCCAGCTCACCAGTACAGGGCAACTCTGGAAACACCATATATTTT. Protein product: CASSPVQGNSGNTIYF.

The V call is TRBV13, the J call TRBJ2-3; the D gene is possibly TRBD2 (5 bases). V lost 2 bases to trimming and J lost 0 bases, with 12 bases between them. The CDR3 length is 16 residues. Germline V gene data show CDR1 as PRHDT and CDR2 as FYEKMQ (reference sequence). The CDR3 DNA sequence: TGTGCCAGCAGCTTACGCTCTGGCGGGAGCACAGATACGCAGTATTTT. Its translation is CASSLRSGGSTDTQYF.

The rearrangement joins TRBV5-6 to TRBJ2-1, with TRBD2 identical over 11 bases. The germline CDR1 and CDR2 sequences are SGHDT and YYEEEE. The CDR3 sequence is 15 residues long. V trimming: 5 bases; J trimming: 6 bases; junction bases outside the gene matches: 7. CDR3 in DNA: TGTGCCAGCAGTTCCAGACTAGCGGGAATCAATGAGCAGTTCTTC. Protein: CASSSRLAGINEQFF.

This chain joins TRBV28 and TRBJ1-1; TRBD1 is a possible D gene (5 bases). CDR1 is MDHEN and CDR2 is SYDVKM in the germline V gene. The CDR3 runs to 14 residues. V was pared by 3 bases and J by 4 bases, with 12 bases between. CDR3 nucleotide sequence: TGTGCCAGCAGTTTTGGGGGGGTCTCCACTGAAGCTTTCTTT. Translated, it gives CASSFGGVSTEAFF.

The DNA for the CDR3 is TGTGCCAGCAGCACGGGACTAGCGGGGTACCAAGAGACCCAGTACTTC. Translated, it gives CASSTGLAGYQETQYF. This chain connects TRBV3-1 (or the pseudogene TRBV3-2) to TRBJ2-5; TRBD2 matches at 13 bases. V shed 5 bases, J shed 0 bases, and the junction held 3 bases outside the gene matches. CDR1 LGHDT and CDR2 YNNKEL come from the germline V gene (reference sequence). The CDR3 sequence is 16 residues long.

The gene calls are TRBV7-9 and TRBJ2-5; TRBD1 matches at 8 bases. The V segment lost 8 bases and the J segment 2 bases; nucleotides outside the gene matches: 13. The CDR3 is made up of 16 amino acids. The germline V gene has CDR1 SEHNR and CDR2 FQNEAQ (reference sequence). CDR3 nucleotides: TGTGCCAGCGTTCCCCGCGGCAGGGGGCGTCAAGAGACCCAGTACTTC. Translation: CASVPRGRGRQETQYF.

CDR3 sequence reads: CASSPPNTGELFF. CDR3 DNA sequence: TGTGCCAGCAGTCCCCCTAACACCGGGGAGCTGTTTTTT. The rearrangement uses TRBV5-6 and TRBJ2-2; D is unresolved. Germline V lookup: CDR1 SGHDT, CDR2 YYEEEE. Trimming removed 5 bases at V and 2 bases at J, with 7 bases between. This CDR3 is built from 13 residues.

The V gene is TRBV15, the J gene TRBJ2-1; 11 bases map to TRBD2. V shed 0 bases and J 6 bases; nucleotides not matched to a gene: 4. The CDR3 runs to 16 residues. In germline, CDR1 is LNHNV, CDR2 YYDKDF (reference sequence). The CDR3 here is CATSRDLAGGPNEQFF. CDR3 DNA sequence: TGTGCCACCAGCAGAGATTTAGCGGGAGGGCCCAATGAGCAGTTCTTC.

The chain uses TRBV4-2 and TRBJ1-3; tentatively, D is TRBD1 (6 bases). The germline V and J ends were trimmed by 0 bases and 4 bases, with 13 bases remaining between them. Germline lookup yields CDR1 LGHNA and CDR2 YNFKEQ. The length of the CDR3 is 16 residues. The CDR3 region is CASSQEGAVAGNTIYF. CDR3 nucleotides: TGTGCCAGCAGCCAAGAGGGGGCAGTGGCGGGAAACACCATATATTTT.